This TCR beta chain was sequenced for a study of T cell repertoires in cytomegalovirus infection. TCRdb processed the reads anew with MiXCR; each CDR3 protein has one entry. The top ten clones hold 31% of a sample with about 190,000 distinct CDR3 sequences, approximately 30% of them seen once. Overall study results and limits: Pooled public TCR beta family frequency picked out CMV carriers with the relevant HLA.

Germline trimming cut 0 bases from V and 5 bases from J; bases unmatched to any gene: 10. Germline V gene sequence: CDR1 MNHEY, CDR2 SVGAGI. The CDR3 is made up of 17 amino acids. Notes on this clonotype: The target antigen is unknown.

The genes are TRBV6-5 and TRBJ1-2; 9 bases are shared with TRBD1. This sequence was found in a human donor in good health (CMV status not recorded). Some clones in this sample may be carry-over from other donors' samples. Material: PBMCs. CDR3 in amino acids: CASSYSGQGRSGYGYTF. The CDR3 DNA follows: TGTGCCAGCAGTTACTCGGGACAGGGAAGATCGGGGTATGGCTACACCTTC.